The 31 T cell receptor beta chains below come from one sample, sequenced in a study of long-term antiretroviral therapy in people with HIV. Samples were assayed with immunoSEQ v3.0 at survey level. Clones were sequenced by immunoSEQ multiplex PCR, and TCRdb holds only the in-frame ones, with some missing. The sample lists roughly 30,000 clones; roughly 84% were seen once. The sample here was unsorted PBMCs, taken 0.8 years after starting antiretroviral therapy. These TCRs come from a woman aged 25-40 years with HIV.

The DNA of the CDR3 is TGTGCCAGCACCACCCGATTGGGGGACTCCTACAATGAGCAGTTCTTC. Its protein is CASTTRLGDSYNEQFF. The chain carries TRBV5-4 and TRBJ2-1; D might be TRBD1 or TRBD2, each matching 5 bases. The V gene lost 6 bases and the J gene lost 0 bases, with 16 bases spanning the gap. Germline values: CDR1 SGHNT, CDR2 YYREEE (reference sequence). This CDR3 spans 16 amino acids.

CDR3 loop: CASSPAPTTGEQFF. Here the CDR3 DNA reads TGCGCCAGCAGCCCGGCCCCCACTACCGGTGAGCAGTTCTTC. The rearrangement uses TRBV5-1 and TRBJ2-1; D is unresolved. This CDR3 has 14 residues. Trimming cost V 4 bases and J 9 bases, with 17 bases left between them. Germline V gene sequence: CDR1 SGHRS, CDR2 YFSETQ.

The J gene is TRBJ2-5, the V gene TRBV6-1, with a weak D call TRBD2 (6 bases). This CDR3 is 14 amino acids long. CDR1 and CDR2 from the germline V gene are MNHNS and SASEGT. The germline V and J ends were trimmed by 10 bases and 4 bases, with 19 bases remaining between them. CDR3 DNA sequence: TGTGCCACCCAGAGCGGAGGGGCCGGAGAGACCCAGTACTTC. This translates into CATQSGGAGETQYF.

The chain couples TRBV7-2 to TRBJ2-7, with a tentative D call TRBD2 (5 bases). Trimming pared 5 bases from V and 2 bases from J, leaving 13 bases between. Germline values: CDR1 SGHTA, CDR2 FQGNSA. The CDR3 contains 14 residues. The CDR3 DNA sequence: TGTGCCAGCAGCATCGGACTGATAGCCTACGAGCAGTACTTC. Amino acid sequence: CASSIGLIAYEQYF.

The chain links TRBV10-3 to TRBJ2-7, with unresolved D. The germline V and J ends were trimmed by 5 bases and 5 bases, with 10 bases remaining between them. Germline V gene sequence: CDR1 ENHRY, CDR2 SYGVKD. The CDR3 sequence is 12 residues long. CDR3 loop: CAISRNANEQYV. The CDR3 DNA reads as TGTGCCATCAGTCGGAATGCAAACGAGCAGTACGTC.

The chain links TRBV27 to TRBJ2-7; maybe TRBD2 (5 bases). Germline V gives CDR1 MNHEY, CDR2 SMNVEV (reference sequence). The CDR3 contains 15 residues. V lost 4 bases to trimming and J lost 4 bases, with 17 bases between them. CDR3 residues: CASSSPGNSWYEQYF. Here the CDR3 DNA reads TGTGCCAGCAGTTCACCCGGGAATTCGTGGTACGAGCAGTACTTC.

This clone was detected a few times. The J gene is TRBJ1-2, the V gene TRBV9, with D unresolved. Germline CDR1 is SGDLS and CDR2 is YYNGEE. V lost 3 bases to trimming and J lost 6 bases, with 6 bases between them. The CDR3 length is 11 residues. CDR3 bases: TGTGCCAGCAGCGGAAGAGATGGCTACACCTTC. It specifies CASSGRDGYTF.

The V call is TRBV4-1, the J call TRBJ2-1; TRBD2 might be the D (6 bases). Trimming removed 4 bases at V and 10 bases at J, with 14 bases between. The CDR3 is 13 residues long. Germline CDR1 is MGHRA and CDR2 is YSYEKL. CDR3 sequence (DNA): TGCGCCAGCAGCCCTACAATCGGACTAGAGCAGTTCTTC. As protein: CASSPTIGLEQFF.

The chain recombines TRBV5-6 with TRBJ2-6; D remains ambiguous. There are 18 residues in the CDR3. Trimming shortened V by 6 bases and J by 0 bases, and 19 bases separated the two germline ends. The germline V gene encodes CDR1 SGHDT and CDR2 YYEEEE. Here the CDR3 DNA reads TGTGCCAGCACACCCTCTACGGACCGTCTCTCTGGGGCCAACGTCCTGACTTTC. Translating it yields CASTPSTDRLSGANVLTF.

The rearrangement joins TRBV6-5 to TRBJ2-7; possibly TRBD1 for D (8 bases). This CDR3 has 14 amino acids. Trimming stripped 8 bases from V and 7 bases from J, with 21 bases between. CDR1 MNHEY and CDR2 SVGAGI come from the germline V gene. CDR3 bases: TGTGCCAGCGGGGGAAACAGGGGGGGCCATGAGCAGTACTTC. Its translation: CASGGNRGGHEQYF.

The V and J genes are TRBV5-6 and TRBJ1-3; a possible D gene is TRBD1 (6 bases). This CDR3 is 14 amino acids long. Trimming removed 4 bases from V and 6 bases from J, with 14 bases in between. The germline CDR1 and CDR2 sequences are SGHDT and YYEEEE. CDR3 protein: CASSLRQVANTIYF. The DNA for the CDR3 is TGTGCCAGCAGCCTCCGACAGGTTGCAAACACCATATATTTT.

The rearrangement links TRBV29-1 to TRBJ1-2; D not resolved. The CDR3 length is 15 residues. Trimming removed 3 bases from V and 2 bases from J, with 16 bases in between. Germline V gene sequence: CDR1 SQVTM, CDR2 ANQGSEA. The CDR3 bases are TGCAGCGTTGAGGTGGGCGTCCGCCCAAACTATGGCTACACCTTC. This gives the protein CSVEVGVRPNYGYTF.

This chain uses TRBV7-3 with TRBJ2-3; D is unclear. V was pared by 6 bases and J by 0 bases, with 7 bases between. CDR1 SGHTA and CDR2 FQGTGA come from the germline V gene. The CDR3 is 13 amino acids. The CDR3 protein is CASSLGSTDTQYF. The CDR3 DNA is TGTGCCAGCAGTTTGGGGAGCACAGATACGCAGTATTTT. Full variable domain (outside the CDR3, taken from reference TRBV7-3 and TRBJ2-3): GAGVSQTPSNKVTEKGKYVELRCDPISGHTALYWYRQSLGQGPEFLIYFQGTGAADDSGLPNDRFFAVRPEGSVSTLKIQRTERGDSAVYLCASSLGSTDTQYFGPGTRLTVL.

DNA of the CDR3: TGTGCCAGCAGTGAACAGGGTTCTGGAAACACCATATATTTT. Its translation is CASSEQGSGNTIYF. This chain joins TRBV27 and TRBJ1-3, with a possible D match to TRBD1 (6 bases). CDR1 is MNHEY and CDR2 is SMNVEV in the germline V gene (reference sequence). Trimming removed 5 bases from V and 1 base from J, with 9 bases in between. The CDR3 consists of 14 residues.

This clone is judged large. The V gene is TRBV11-2, the J gene TRBJ2-7; TRBD2 aligns across 9 bases. Germline-derived CDR1 and CDR2 are SGHAT and FQNNGV. J gave up 7 bases and V 2 bases, and 6 bases lay outside the gene matches. The CDR3 runs to 14 residues. CDR3 nucleotide sequence: TGTGCCAGCAGCTTATCCGGACTAGCGATTGAGCAGTACGTC. Protein: CASSLSGLAIEQYV.

This clone appeared a few times. V and J are TRBV11-2 and TRBJ2-5; 7 nucleotides match TRBD1. Germline assignment: CDR1 SGHAT and CDR2 FQNNGV. The CDR3 consists of 14 residues. Trimming cost V 11 bases and J 1 base; bases outside gene matches: 10. DNA of the CDR3: TGTGCCGGATCTACACAGGGGTCCCAAGAGACCCAGTACTTC. This encodes CAGSTQGSQETQYF.

The chain uses TRBV5-1 and TRBJ2-1, with a possible D match to TRBD1 (6 bases). V dropped 0 bases and J dropped 0 bases, with 10 bases sitting between them. There are 16 residues in the CDR3. The germline V gene has CDR1 SGHRS and CDR2 YFSETQ. CDR3 DNA: TGCGCCAGCAGCTTGGAGGGACACCTCTCCTACAATGAGCAGTTCTTC. This encodes CASSLEGHLSYNEQFF.

This chain joins TRBV18 and TRBJ1-1; D might be TRBD1 (5 bases). Germline lookup yields CDR1 KGHSH and CDR2 LQKENI. The CDR3 spans 13 residues. The germline V and J ends were trimmed by 3 bases and 1 base, with 6 bases remaining between them. CDR3 residues: CASSPQGNTEAFF. The CDR3 bases are TGTGCCAGCTCACCTCAGGGGAACACTGAAGCTTTCTTT.

The chain is built from TRBV4-2 and TRBJ1-2; perhaps TRBD1 as D (6 bases). V was shortened by 0 bases and J by 3 bases, with 14 bases between the two germline ends. The CDR3 extends over 16 amino acids. Germline V gives CDR1 LGHNA, CDR2 YNFKEQ. CDR3 bases: TGTGCCAGCAGCCAAGAACCCGGGACACAAGACTATGGCTACACCTTC. Its protein product is CASSQEPGTQDYGYTF.

The chain combines TRBV7-9 with TRBJ1-1; D gene uncertain. The CDR3 consists of 11 residues. Germline-derived CDR1 and CDR2 are SEHNR and FQNEAQ (reference sequence). V was clipped by 6 bases and J by 2 bases, with 4 bases between them. The CDR3 reads CASRLNTEAFF. CDR3 nucleotide sequence: TGTGCCAGCAGATTAAACACTGAAGCTTTCTTT.

The rearrangement joins TRBV6-5 to TRBJ1-1; TRBD1 is a possible D gene (5 bases). Germline V gives CDR1 MNHEY, CDR2 SVGAGI. CDR3 length equals 14 residues. V was cut by 6 bases and J by 3 bases, with 14 bases left in between. DNA of the CDR3: TGTGCCAGCAGGAAGGGCTGGGGGGACACTGAAGCTTTCTTT. It specifies CASRKGWGDTEAFF.

This rearrangement joins TRBV9 to TRBJ2-2; D is possibly TRBD1 (5 bases). Trimming removed 3 bases at V and 3 bases at J, with 12 bases between. The CDR3 consists of 15 residues. Germline loops: CDR1 SGDLS, CDR2 YYNGEE. In nucleotides, the CDR3 is TGTGCCAGCAGCGCGCCAGACAGTTACACCGGGGAGCTGTTTTTT. Its translation is CASSAPDSYTGELFF.

J is TRBJ2-5 and V is TRBV9; a weak D match, TRBD1 (6 bases). V was pared by 3 bases and J by 1 base, with 16 bases between. The CDR3 is 16 amino acids. Germline V gene data show CDR1 as SGDLS and CDR2 as YYNGEE. The CDR3 DNA reads TGTGCCAGCAGCGCCTACCCTACAGGGCTCCAAGAGACCCAGTACTTC. Protein product: CASSAYPTGLQETQYF. The full variable domain, completed using reference TRBV9 and TRBJ2-5, is DSGVTQTPKHLITATGQRVTLRCSPRSGDLSVYWYQQSLDQGLQFLIQYYNGEERAKGNILERFSAQQFPDLHSELNLSSLELGDSALYFCASSAYPTGLQETQYFGPGTRLLVL.

The rearrangement uses TRBV5-1 and TRBJ2-2; either TRBD1 or TRBD2 may fit D (5 bases each). CDR3 length equals 14 residues. The germline CDR1 and CDR2 sequences are SGHRS and YFSETQ. V lost 5 bases, J lost 5 bases, and 13 bases lay in between. The CDR3, as DNA: TGCGCCAGCAGATGGACCGGGGCAACCGGGGAGCTGTTTTTT. Its translation: CASRWTGATGELFF.

The chain couples TRBV6-1 to TRBJ1-5; TRBD1 might be the D (5 bases). V was pared by 7 bases and J by 6 bases, with 13 bases between. Germline V gene data show CDR1 as MNHNS and CDR2 as SASEGT. This CDR3 has 13 amino acids. The CDR3 here is CASKWGGVQPQHF. The CDR3 DNA reads as TGTGCCAGCAAATGGGGAGGGGTTCAGCCCCAGCATTTT.

The rearrangement joins TRBV11-2 to TRBJ2-7, with D uncertain. V dropped 3 bases and J dropped 1 base, with 7 bases sitting between them. Germline V CDR1 and CDR2: SGHAT, FQNNGV. There are 13 residues in the CDR3. CDR3 nucleotide sequence: TGTGCCAGCAGCTTGTTACCTTCCTACGAGCAGTACGTC. As protein: CASSLLPSYEQYV.

The rearrangement links TRBV7-8 to TRBJ2-1; D is possibly TRBD2 (7 bases). The V gene lost 6 bases and the J gene lost 7 bases, with 25 bases spanning the gap. The germline gives CDR1 SGHVS, CDR2 FQNEAQ. This CDR3 is built from 17 residues. The CDR3 DNA sequence: TGTGCCAGCAGGATACTAGCTCACGGGGGGCAGAGGAATGAGCAGTTCTTC. It translates to CASRILAHGGQRNEQFF.

This clone was recorded only once. The rearrangement links TRBV6-1 to TRBJ2-7; no clear D gene. The CDR3 runs 11 residues. The germline V gene has CDR1 MNHNS and CDR2 SASEGT. V lost 7 bases and J 2 bases, leaving 6 bases between the germline ends. The DNA for the CDR3 is TGTGCCAGCACGGCAGCCTACGAGCAGTACGTC. The encoded protein is CASTAAYEQYV.

The CDR3 DNA sequence: TGTGCCAGCAGTGGGGGCCTTCGCATGAACACTGAAGCTTTCTTT. It codes for CASSGGLRMNTEAFF. J is TRBJ1-1 and V is TRBV6-1, with TRBD1 as a possible D gene (5 bases). Per the germline V gene, CDR1 is MNHNS and CDR2 is SASEGT. The CDR3 loop spans 15 amino acids. The V end was cut by 4 bases, the J end by 0 bases, with 12 bases between.

The chain links TRBV4-1 to TRBJ2-1; TRBD2 matches 12 bases. Looked up from germline, CDR1 is MGHRA and CDR2 is YSYEKL. V was pared by 4 bases and J by 9 bases, with 7 bases of the junction left unmatched. The CDR3 is 15 residues long. The CDR3, as DNA: TGCGCCAGCAGCCGAACTAGCGGGGGGCCGGGTGAGCAGTTCTTC. This gives the protein CASSRTSGGPGEQFF.

V gene TRBV11-2 combines with J gene TRBJ1-5; weak D call: TRBD1 (6 bases). Trimming shortened V by 0 bases and J by 3 bases, and 12 bases separated the two germline ends. CDR1 is SGHAT, CDR2 FQNNGV, per germline. This CDR3 has 16 residues. The CDR3 region is CASSLEGAGNNQPQHF. The CDR3 bases are TGTGCCAGCAGCTTAGAGGGGGCAGGGAACAATCAGCCCCAGCATTTT.